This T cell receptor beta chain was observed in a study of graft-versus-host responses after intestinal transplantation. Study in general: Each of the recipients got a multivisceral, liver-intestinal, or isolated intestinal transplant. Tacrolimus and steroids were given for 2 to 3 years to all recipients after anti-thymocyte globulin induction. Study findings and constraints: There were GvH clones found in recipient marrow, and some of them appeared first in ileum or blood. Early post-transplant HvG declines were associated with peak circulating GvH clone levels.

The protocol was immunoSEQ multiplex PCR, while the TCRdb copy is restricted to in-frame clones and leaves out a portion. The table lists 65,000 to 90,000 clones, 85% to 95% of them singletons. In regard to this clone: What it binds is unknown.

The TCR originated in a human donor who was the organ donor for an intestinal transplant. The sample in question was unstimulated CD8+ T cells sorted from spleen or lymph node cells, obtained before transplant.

CDR3 in DNA: TGCAGCGTGGGGGGGGTAGTCTTGGGGGAGACCCAGTACTTC. The encoded protein is CSVGGVVLGETQYF. The rearrangement joins TRBV29-1 to TRBJ2-5; 7 bases are shared with TRBD2. Trimming cost V 6 bases and J 5 bases; bases outside gene matches: 12. The CDR3 runs to 14 residues. Per the germline V gene, CDR1 is SQVTM and CDR2 is ANQGSEA.